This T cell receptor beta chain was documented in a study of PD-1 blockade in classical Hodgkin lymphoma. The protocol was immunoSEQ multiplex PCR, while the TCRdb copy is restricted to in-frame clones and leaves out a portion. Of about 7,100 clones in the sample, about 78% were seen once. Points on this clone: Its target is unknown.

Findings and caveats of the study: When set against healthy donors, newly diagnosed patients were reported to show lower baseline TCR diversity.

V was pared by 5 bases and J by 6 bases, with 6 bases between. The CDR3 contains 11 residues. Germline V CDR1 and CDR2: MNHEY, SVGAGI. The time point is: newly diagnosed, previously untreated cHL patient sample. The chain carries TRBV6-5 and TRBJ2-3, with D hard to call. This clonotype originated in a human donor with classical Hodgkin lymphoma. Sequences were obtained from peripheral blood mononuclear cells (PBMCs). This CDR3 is CASSISDTQYF. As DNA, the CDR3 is TGTGCCAGCAGTATCAGCGATACGCAGTATTTT.